One sample yielded the 25 T cell receptor beta chains listed below, sequenced in a study of early stage breast cancer tumors. Only in-frame clones appear in the TCRdb table, and some are missing; sequencing was by immunoSEQ multiplex PCR. The sample holds over 45,000 clones, 65% to 90% seen once. Sequenced input: blood. The receptors here all came from a person aged 50-59 years with breast cancer.

The chain uses TRBV4-3 and TRBJ2-1, with 7 nucleotides matching TRBD2. This CDR3 is 14 amino acids long. Germline-derived CDR1 and CDR2 are LGHNA and YSLEER. After removal of 0 bases from V and 9 bases from J, the junction contained 5 bases not matched to a gene. DNA for the CDR3: TGCGCCAGCAGCCAAGAGTTGACTAGCCGTGAGCAGTTCTTC. Protein sequence: CASSQELTSREQFF.

The chain has TRBV5-5 and TRBJ2-1; a weak D match, TRBD2 (6 bases). The CDR3 runs to 15 residues. V was trimmed by 1 base and J by 2 bases, leaving 10 bases between them. The germline gives CDR1 SGHKS, CDR2 YYEKEE (reference sequence). CDR3 residues: CASSLFLATYNEQFF. DNA of the CDR3: TGTGCCAGCAGCTTGTTCCTAGCGACCTACAATGAGCAGTTCTTC.

In this sample, this clone turned up once. The genes are TRBV5-1 and TRBJ2-5, with 12 bases that match TRBD1. Germline values: CDR1 SGHRS, CDR2 YFSETQ. The length of the CDR3 is 16 residues. The V and J ends lost 3 bases and 5 bases, in that order; junction bases with no gene match: 8. The CDR3 nucleotides read TGCGCCAGCAGCTCCCTCGGGACAGGGGGCATGGAGACCCAGTACTTC. Amino acid sequence: CASSSLGTGGMETQYF.

CDR3 in amino acids: CASSLLRGAGNEQFF. The DNA for the CDR3 is TGTGCCAGCAGCTTACTCAGGGGGGCTGGAAATGAGCAGTTCTTC. The chain is built from TRBV7-2 and TRBJ2-1, with a tentative D call TRBD1 (7 bases). Per the germline V gene, CDR1 is SGHTA and CDR2 is FQGNSA. V dropped 2 bases and J dropped 7 bases, with 15 bases sitting between them. CDR3 length: 15 amino acids.

This chain joins TRBV6-5 and TRBJ2-7, with 9 bases that match TRBD1. With V trimmed by 4 bases and J by 1 base, 5 bases remained unmatched. The V gene's germline CDR1 is MNHEY and CDR2 SVGAGI. The length of the CDR3 is 15 residues. The CDR3 loop is CASSSRQGGSYEQYF. The CDR3 DNA follows: TGTGCCAGCAGTTCTCGACAGGGGGGATCCTACGAGCAGTACTTC.

This clone was picked up a small number of times. The V call is TRBV19, the J call TRBJ1-5; D gene ambiguous. Looked up from germline, CDR1 is LNHDA and CDR2 is SQIVND (reference sequence). The CDR3 length is 12 residues. Trimming left V 3 bases short and J 5 bases short, with 5 bases between. DNA for the CDR3: TGTGCCAGTAGTATGATCCATCAGCCCCAGCATTTT. Translation: CASSMIHQPQHF.

V and J are TRBV6-5 and TRBJ2-1; 9 bases are shared with TRBD2. Unmatched junction bases numbered 8, after V lost 7 bases and J lost 4 bases. Germline values: CDR1 MNHEY, CDR2 SVGAGI. The CDR3 covers 15 residues. CDR3 bases: TGTGCCAGCATGTCGTGGCGGGAGGGGTACAATGAGCAGTTCTTC. Its protein is CASMSWREGYNEQFF.

The rearrangement uses TRBV5-1 and TRBJ2-5; 7 bases agree with TRBD1. This CDR3 is built from 14 residues. Germline-derived CDR1 and CDR2 are SGHRS and YFSETQ. After removal of 0 bases from V and 4 bases from J, the junction contained 3 bases not matched to a gene. The CDR3 DNA reads as TGCGCCAGCAGCTTGGATCGACAGGGAGAGACCCAGTACTTC. The encoded protein is CASSLDRQGETQYF.

The chain carries TRBV4-3 and TRBJ1-4; D is unresolved. Germline V gene lookup returns CDR1 LGHNA and CDR2 YSLEER. Between the trimmed V and J ends, which lost 5 bases and 7 bases, there was a span of 14 bases. This CDR3 has 14 amino acids. The CDR3 loop is CASSGRDKGEKLFF. The CDR3 DNA reads as TGCGCCAGCAGCGGGAGAGACAAAGGTGAAAAACTGTTTTTT.

The chain employs TRBV6-6 and TRBJ2-3, with TRBD2 identical over 11 bases. The CDR3 is 14 amino acids. The germline gives CDR1 MNHNY, CDR2 SVGAGI (reference sequence). The ends lost 7 bases at V and 3 bases at J; junction bases unmatched: 3. The CDR3: CASTLAGGTDTQYF. The DNA for the CDR3 is TGTGCCAGCACCCTAGCGGGAGGAACAGATACGCAGTATTTT.

The V and J genes are TRBV19 and TRBJ2-5, with 7 bases aligning to TRBD1. With V trimmed by 1 base and J by 1 base, 3 bases remained unmatched. CDR1 LNHDA and CDR2 SQIVND come from the germline V gene (reference sequence). The CDR3 runs 15 residues. CDR3 DNA sequence: TGTGCCAGTAGTATAGGGCACAGGGGCCAAGAGACCCAGTACTTC. Translation gives CASSIGHRGQETQYF. Full variable domain (outside the CDR3, taken from reference TRBV19 and TRBJ2-5): DGGITQSPKYLFRKEGQNVTLSCEQNLNHDAMYWYRQDPGQGLRLIYYSQIVNDFQKGDIAEGYSVSREKKESFPLTVTSAQKNPTAFYLCASSIGHRGQETQYFGPGTRLLVL.

The chain uses TRBV23-1 and TRBJ2-7; 11 nucleotides match TRBD2. TRBV23-1 carries the ORF label, with uncertain function. V gave up 6 bases and J gave up 2 bases; unmatched junction bases: 12. The CDR3 has 17 residues. The DNA of the CDR3 is TGCGCCAGCAGGCGCGGGACTAGCGGCACTACTACCTACGAGCAGTACTTC. As protein: CASRRGTSGTTTYEQYF.

The chain joins TRBV5-6 to TRBJ2-2; no firm D call. Germline V gene lookup returns CDR1 SGHDT and CDR2 YYEEEE. Between the trimmed V and J ends, which lost 0 bases and 2 bases, there was a span of 5 bases. The CDR3 has 14 amino acids. The DNA for the CDR3 is TGTGCCAGCAGCTTGGACCTTAACACCGGGGAGCTGTTTTTT. Protein: CASSLDLNTGELFF.

The J gene is TRBJ1-1, the V gene TRBV5-1; 7 bases are shared with TRBD1. The CDR3 has 15 amino acids. V was pared by 0 bases and J by 4 bases, with 6 bases of the junction left unmatched. Germline CDR1 reads SGHRS; CDR2 reads YFSETQ. CDR3 nucleotides: TGCGCCAGCAGCTTGGGTTGGGCAGGGGGCACTGAAGCTTTCTTT. It translates to CASSLGWAGGTEAFF.

The chain combines TRBV6-1 with TRBJ2-7; 9 nucleotides agree with TRBD1. The V and J ends lost 2 bases and 4 bases, in that order; junction bases with no gene match: 12. The CDR3 spans 17 residues. From germline, CDR1 is MNHNS and CDR2 SASEGT. CDR3 amino acids: CASSEQGPWTGAYEQYF. In DNA form, the CDR3 reads TGTGCCAGCAGTGAACAAGGGCCTTGGACAGGGGCGTACGAGCAGTACTTC.

Written as DNA, the CDR3 is TGTGCCAGCAGCCTAAGCGGGAAACGATCCTACGAGCAGTACTTC. Translation: CASSLSGKRSYEQYF. The chain employs TRBV5-4 and TRBJ2-7; 7 nucleotides align to TRBD2. Germline CDR1 and CDR2: SGHNT and YYREEE (reference sequence). This CDR3 spans 15 amino acids. The trim removed 4 bases at V and 1 base at J, leaving 8 bases unmatched.

The chain has TRBV5-5 and TRBJ2-7; 14 bases align to TRBD2. The CDR3 length is 15 residues. The V and J ends lost 1 base and 9 bases, in that order; junction bases with no gene match: 6. CDR1 is SGHKS and CDR2 is YYEKEE in the germline V gene (reference sequence). The CDR3 sequence is CASSLTGTSGRRQYF. CDR3 DNA sequence: TGTGCCAGCAGCTTGACTGGGACTAGCGGGAGACGGCAGTACTTC.

The genes are TRBV4-3 and TRBJ2-2; D uncertain. V lost 0 bases to trimming and J lost 6 bases, with 17 bases between them. Germline loops: CDR1 LGHNA, CDR2 YSLEER. The CDR3 has 17 residues. The CDR3 DNA sequence: TGCGCCAGCAGCCAAGAGGTTTGGCGTTCGGCCCCCGGGGAGCTGTTTTTT. It is translated as CASSQEVWRSAPGELFF.

The chain has TRBV28 and TRBJ2-7; 12 bases agree with TRBD1. The CDR3 is made up of 14 amino acids. Trimming at V came to 6 bases and at J to 4 bases, leaving 4 bases not matched to a gene. Germline values: CDR1 MDHEN, CDR2 SYDVKM. The CDR3 reads CASRPGQGAYEQYF. For the CDR3, the DNA is TGTGCCAGCAGACCGGGACAGGGGGCATACGAGCAGTACTTC. The complete variable domain, with remaining parts taken from reference TRBV28 and TRBJ2-7, reads DVKVTQSSRYLVKRTGEKVFLECVQDMDHENMFWYRQDPGLGLRLIYFSYDVKMKEKGDIPEGYSVSREKKERFSLILESASTNQTSMYLCASRPGQGAYEQYFGPGTRLTVT.

The J gene is TRBJ2-5, the V gene TRBV7-2, with D tentatively TRBD2 (7 bases). Germline CDR1 reads SGHTA; CDR2 reads FQGNSA. The CDR3 sequence is 16 residues long. With 0 bases removed from V and 1 base from J, the gap between germline ends came to 12 bases. The CDR3 DNA is TGTGCCAGCAGCTTAGCCGGCGGGGGCTTCCAAGAGACCCAGTACTTC. It encodes CASSLAGGGFQETQYF. The full variable domain, in which reference TRBV7-2 and TRBJ2-5 provide the parts outside the CDR3, is GAGVSQSPSNKVTEKGKDVELRCDPISGHTALYWYRQSLGQGLEFLIYFQGNSAPDKSGLPSDRFSAERTGGSVSTLTIQRTQQEDSAVYLCASSLAGGGFQETQYFGPGTRLLVL.

This chain links TRBV11-2 with TRBJ2-7; 8 bases match TRBD2. Germline V gene data show CDR1 as SGHAT and CDR2 as FQNNGV. Losses at the gene ends were 1 base for V and 2 bases for J; bases not matched to a gene: 1. CDR3 length: 14 amino acids. DNA of the CDR3: TGTGCCAGCAGCTTAGGGGGACTAGCCTACGAGCAGTACTTC. Its translation: CASSLGGLAYEQYF.

V gene TRBV6-6 combines with J gene TRBJ2-1; D not certain. This CDR3 is built from 14 residues. V lost 5 bases, J lost 5 bases, and 13 bases lay in between. CDR1 and CDR2 (germline): MNHNY, SVGAGI (reference sequence). The CDR3 DNA is TGTGCCAGCAGTCCCCGCCTCAGAAACAATGAGCAGTTCTTC. This encodes CASSPRLRNNEQFF.

This clone was counted a single time. The chain recombines TRBV6-5 with TRBJ2-2; possibly TRBD2 for D (5 bases). The CDR3 spans 15 residues. Per the germline V gene, CDR1 is MNHEY and CDR2 is SVGAGI. Trimming shortened V by 0 bases and J by 0 bases, and 5 bases separated the two germline ends. The chain's CDR3 is CASSYSGANTGELFF. For the CDR3, the DNA is TGTGCCAGCAGTTACTCGGGAGCGAACACCGGGGAGCTGTTTTTT.

The chain recombines TRBV6-1 with TRBJ2-7; TRBD1 matches 11 bases. J gave up 5 bases and V 2 bases, and 5 bases lay outside the gene matches. Germline loops: CDR1 MNHNS, CDR2 SASEGT. The CDR3 is made up of 15 amino acids. In nucleotides, the CDR3 is TGTGCCAGCAGTGAACCGGGACAGGGGGTCCACGAGCAGTACTTC. This encodes CASSEPGQGVHEQYF.

This chain joins TRBV11-2 and TRBJ2-7; 9 positions match TRBD1. Looked up from germline, CDR1 is SGHAT and CDR2 is FQNNGV. The trim removed 4 bases at V and 3 bases at J, leaving 7 bases unmatched. There are 15 residues in the CDR3. CDR3: CASSSGTGQVYEQYF. In DNA form, the CDR3 reads TGTGCCAGCAGCTCGGGGACAGGGCAGGTCTACGAGCAGTACTTC.